This record covers a single T cell receptor (beta chain). Its antigen is currently unknown. Genomic DNA of every subset was divided equally among multiple immunoSEQ plates. TCRdb's table, derived via immunoSEQ multiplex PCR, lists solely in-frame clones and lacks some. The sample shows 2 million to 3 million clones, 80% to 95% of them seen only once. This sample stems from a study of shared clonotypes between healthy human individuals. Across the study: CD4 naive and memory got three plates each, CD8 naive two, CD8 memory one.

Looked up from germline, CDR1 is MDHEN and CDR2 is SYDVKM. The CDR3 loop spans 15 amino acids. V lost 4 bases and J lost 9; bases outside the gene matches: 6. Study findings and constraints: Between a few donors, naive CD4 clonotypes were shared at a level of approximately 5%.

The chain recombines TRBV28 with TRBJ2-1, with TRBD2 identical over 13 bases. The clonotype originates from a man younger than 30 in good health. Some clones in this sample may be carry-over from other donors' samples. The source material was naive CD4+ T cells from PBMCs. Subset defined: CD45RA+ positively selected. CDR3 nucleotide sequence: TGTGCCAGCAGTTCCACTAGCGGGAGGGGGGGTGAGCAGTTCTTC. Translated, it gives CASSSTSGRGGEQFF.